These T cell receptor beta chains were read from a single sample in a study of T-cell reconstitution after alpha-beta-depleted transplantation in children. In TCRdb, the PCR reads were re-called with MiXCR into one record per CDR3 protein. The sample lists hundreds of thousands of distinct CDR3 sequences; roughly a tenth were seen once. The sequenced sample was PBMCs, obtained before TCRalphabeta/CD19-depleted stem cell transplant. The receptors here all came from a child aged 2 to 10 with inherited bone marrow failure, due to receive a stem cell transplant. Both conserved end residues are part of each CDR3. The order of the fields is CDR3 DNA, CDR3 protein, D gene, V gene, J gene, clone size. A D gene is named only where the DNA matches it firmly. The listing skips clone size in some rows; elsewhere it reads once, few, many or a size class.

DNA: TGTGCCAGCAGTTTCTATAGACAGGGAGGCTCTGGGGCCAACGTCCTGACTTTC
CDR3: CASSFYRQGGSGANVLTF
D: NA
V: TRBV27
J: TRBJ2-6
size: many

DNA: TGTGCCAGCAGAACTCCAGGGGGCTTCACTGAAGCTTTCTTT
CDR3: CASRTPGGFTEAFF
D: TRBD1
V: TRBV28
J: TRBJ1-1
size: NA

DNA: TGCAGTGCGGGCCTAGGAGAGCGACTCAATTCACCCCTCCACTTT
CDR3: CSAGLGERLNSPLHF
D: NA
V: TRBV20-1
J: TRBJ1-6
size: few

DNA: TGTGCCAGCATGGCCAACGCGAACACCGGGGAGCTGTTTTTT
CDR3: CASMANANTGELFF
D: NA
V: TRBV6-1
J: TRBJ2-2
size: few

DNA: TGTGCCAGCAGCATCGACAGGCCCCACACTGAAGCTTTCTTT
CDR3: CASSIDRPHTEAFF
D: NA
V: TRBV5-6
J: TRBJ1-1
size: many

DNA: TGTGCCACCAGTGAGTTCTCCCTCACTAGCGGGAGGAACACCGGGGAGCTGTTTTTT
CDR3: CATSEFSLTSGRNTGELFF
D: TRBD2
V: TRBV24-1
J: TRBJ2-2
size: many

DNA: TGTGCCAGCAGCTTGGTGGCGTTTGACGAGCAGTACTTC
CDR3: CASSLVAFDEQYF
D: NA
V: TRBV5-6
J: TRBJ2-7
size: few

DNA: TGTGCCAGCAGTTCCTTCATACCCTCCTACGAGCAGTACTTC
CDR3: CASSSFIPSYEQYF
D: NA
V: TRBV28
J: TRBJ2-7
size: many

DNA: TGCGCCAGCAGCCAAGGCTCATACAATGAGCAGTTCTTC
CDR3: CASSQGSYNEQFF
D: NA
V: TRBV4-3
J: TRBJ2-1
size: many

DNA: TGTGCCAGCAGCCGACCGGGGGCCCAAATTCCCAACGAGCAGTACTTC
CDR3: CASSRPGAQIPNEQYF
D: NA
V: TRBV14
J: TRBJ2-7
size: many

DNA: TGTGCCAGCAGCGCCGGAGGACTAGCGGACTATATGCAGTACTTC
CDR3: CASSAGGLADYMQYF
D: TRBD2
V: TRBV9
J: TRBJ2-7
size: many

DNA: TGTGCCAGCAGTGATCCAAACAGCAATGAGCAGTTCTTC
CDR3: CASSDPNSNEQFF
D: NA
V: TRBV2
J: TRBJ2-1
size: many

DNA: TGCAGCGTTGGCCGGGGCACAGATACGCAGTATTTT
CDR3: CSVGRGTDTQYF
D: NA
V: TRBV29-1
J: TRBJ2-3
size: many

DNA: TGCAGCGTCGCCGGCAGGGTAAACACCTTC
CDR3: CSVAGRVNTF
D: NA
V: TRBV29-1
J: TRBJ1-2
size: NA

DNA: TGTGCCAGCAGTTTAGGTCAAGAGATTTTCTACGAGCAGTACTTC
CDR3: CASSLGQEIFYEQYF
D: NA
V: TRBV12-3/TRBV12-4
J: TRBJ2-7
size: many

DNA: TGTGCCACCAGCAGAGATCTAGCGGGAGGAACAGATACGCAGTATTTT
CDR3: CATSRDLAGGTDTQYF
D: TRBD2
V: TRBV15
J: TRBJ2-3
size: many

DNA: TGCGCCAGCAGCCAAGAAGAGACAGGGGTTCGATGGGATACGCAGTATTTT
CDR3: CASSQEETGVRWDTQYF
D: TRBD1
V: TRBV4-3
J: TRBJ2-3
size: many

DNA: TGCAGCGTCAAAGACGGAGTGAATGAAAAACTGTTTTTT
CDR3: CSVKDGVNEKLFF
D: NA
V: TRBV29-1
J: TRBJ1-4
size: many

DNA: TGTGCCAGTACCGGAGATTCGAACACCGGGGAGCTGTTTTTT
CDR3: CASTGDSNTGELFF
D: NA
V: TRBV11-2
J: TRBJ2-2
size: NA

DNA: TGCGCCAGCAGCCCCCCGACTAGCGGGAGAACGGAGACCCAGTACTTC
CDR3: CASSPPTSGRTETQYF
D: TRBD2
V: TRBV5-1
J: TRBJ2-5
size: many

DNA: TGTGCCAGCTCACCACGACTCAGCTTATCCGGGGAGCTGTTTTTT
CDR3: CASSPRLSLSGELFF
D: NA
V: TRBV18
J: TRBJ2-2
size: many

DNA: TGCAGTGCTTCCCCTCCTTCAGGACTGTCCTACGAGCAGTACTTC
CDR3: CSASPPSGLSYEQYF
D: NA
V: TRBV20-1
J: TRBJ2-7
size: few

DNA: TGTGCCAGCAGTGAATTACCGGGAGGGCCCGGGGCGAACATTCAGTACTTC
CDR3: CASSELPGGPGANIQYF
D: TRBD2
V: TRBV25-1
J: TRBJ2-4
size: NA

DNA: TGTGCCAGCAGGTCCACGACAGGGAGGTACACTGAAGCTTTCTTT
CDR3: CASRSTTGRYTEAFF
D: TRBD1
V: TRBV6-1
J: TRBJ1-1
size: many

DNA: TGTGCCAGCAGTTTTGCTAGGAGCACAGATACGCAGTATTTT
CDR3: CASSFARSTDTQYF
D: NA
V: TRBV12-3/TRBV12-4
J: TRBJ2-3
size: many

DNA: TGCAGCGTTGGATCAGGGCGCACAGACGTCCTGACTTTC
CDR3: CSVGSGRTDVLTF
D: NA
V: TRBV29-1
J: TRBJ2-6
size: many

DNA: TGTGCTAGCAGCTTAGGGGCGGAGGCGAACACCGGGGAGCTGTTTTTT
CDR3: CASSLGAEANTGELFF
D: NA
V: TRBV7-7
J: TRBJ2-2
size: many

DNA: TGCGCCAGCAGCCCCGGGACAGGGGGCACTCGCTGGGGGGAGACCCAGTACTTC
CDR3: CASSPGTGGTRWGETQYF
D: TRBD1
V: TRBV4-3
J: TRBJ2-5
size: many

DNA: TGTGCCAGCAGTTCGTCAAAGCGGGAGTGGTTCCTCTACGAGCAGTACTTC
CDR3: CASSSSKREWFLYEQYF
D: TRBD2
V: TRBV6-5
J: TRBJ2-7
size: few

DNA: TGCAGTGCTGAACCGGGACTAGCGGGCACAGATACGCAGTATTTT
CDR3: CSAEPGLAGTDTQYF
D: TRBD2
V: TRBV20-1
J: TRBJ2-3
size: few

DNA: TGCGCCAGCAGCCAAGATTGGGCAGTTGGGGGCAATCAGCCCCAGCATTTT
CDR3: CASSQDWAVGGNQPQHF
D: NA
V: TRBV4-3
J: TRBJ1-5
size: many

DNA: TGCAGCGTTGAGGGACGCTTCACAGATACGCAGTATTTT
CDR3: CSVEGRFTDTQYF
D: NA
V: TRBV29-1
J: TRBJ2-3
size: many

DNA: TGTGCCAGCAGCTTATCCCCGGCTGCTAACTATGGCTACACCTTC
CDR3: CASSLSPAANYGYTF
D: NA
V: TRBV11-2
J: TRBJ1-2
size: many

DNA: TGTGCCAGTATTACTTCCTGGGGCGGGAGAAGCTCCTACGAGCAGTACTTC
CDR3: CASITSWGGRSSYEQYF
D: TRBD2
V: TRBV19
J: TRBJ2-7
size: many

DNA: TGCGCCAGCAAACCGGGACTGGAATACAATGAGCAGTTCTTC
CDR3: CASKPGLEYNEQFF
D: NA
V: TRBV5-1
J: TRBJ2-1
size: many

DNA: TGTGCCAGCAGTTTTGGGCAGGGCATCCAGCCCCAGCATTTT
CDR3: CASSFGQGIQPQHF
D: NA
V: TRBV12-3/TRBV12-4
J: TRBJ1-5
size: many

DNA: TGTGCCAGCAGCAGAAGACTAGCGGGAGACAATGAGCAGTTCTTC
CDR3: CASSRRLAGDNEQFF
D: TRBD2
V: TRBV12-3/TRBV12-4
J: TRBJ2-1
size: NA

DNA: TGTGCCAGCAGTATACGGACCCTTCTTAATGAAAAACTGTTTTTT
CDR3: CASSIRTLLNEKLFF
D: NA
V: TRBV12-3/TRBV12-4
J: TRBJ1-4
size: many

DNA: TGCAGTGCTACCCCTGAGTTCGGGGAGCTGTTTTTT
CDR3: CSATPEFGELFF
D: NA
V: TRBV20-1
J: TRBJ2-2
size: few

DNA: TGTGCCAGCAGGGCCCTCCTCAGGGGGCGCATGAGGAAACTGTTTTTT
CDR3: CASRALLRGRMRKLFF
D: TRBD1
V: TRBV28
J: TRBJ1-4
size: few

DNA: TGTGCCAGCAGCTCTACAGGGTACAGTCAGCCCCAGCATTTT
CDR3: CASSSTGYSQPQHF
D: NA
V: TRBV7-2
J: TRBJ1-5
size: few

DNA: TGCGCCAGCAGCAAGGGACCTGGCGACACTGAAGCTTTCTTT
CDR3: CASSKGPGDTEAFF
D: NA
V: TRBV5-1
J: TRBJ1-1
size: many

DNA: TGCGCCAGCAGCCAAGAGACCCATCTCGGCTATGGCTACACCTTC
CDR3: CASSQETHLGYGYTF
D: NA
V: TRBV4-3
J: TRBJ1-2
size: many

DNA: TGTGCCAGCAGTCAACGGACTAGCCGCAATGAGCAGTTCTTC
CDR3: CASSQRTSRNEQFF
D: TRBD2
V: TRBV6-1
J: TRBJ2-1
size: NA

DNA: TGTGCCAGCAGCACAACTAGCGTTATGGCAGATACGCAGTATTTT
CDR3: CASSTTSVMADTQYF
D: TRBD2
V: TRBV11-2
J: TRBJ2-3
size: many

DNA: TGTGCCAGCAGCTTGGGGGCAGGGCGCAATCAGCCCCAGCATTTT
CDR3: CASSLGAGRNQPQHF
D: NA
V: TRBV5-6
J: TRBJ1-5
size: many

DNA: TGTGCCAGCTCACCACGGGCTAGCCAATCCGGGGAGCTGTTTTTT
CDR3: CASSPRASQSGELFF
D: NA
V: TRBV18
J: TRBJ2-2
size: many

DNA: TGTGCCAGTAGTAGGGCAGCTCCCGCAGATACGCAGTATTTT
CDR3: CASSRAAPADTQYF
D: NA
V: TRBV19
J: TRBJ2-3
size: few

DNA: TGTGCCAGCAGTTCGGGTAGACAGACCTTCGAGACCCAGTACTTC
CDR3: CASSSGRQTFETQYF
D: NA
V: TRBV12-3/TRBV12-4
J: TRBJ2-5
size: many

DNA: TGTGCCACCAGTGATTCGCGGGACGCAAACACCGGGGAGCTGTTTTTT
CDR3: CATSDSRDANTGELFF
D: NA
V: TRBV24-1
J: TRBJ2-2
size: many

DNA: TGTGCCAGCAGGTCAGAGGGGAAAGAGACCCAGTACTTC
CDR3: CASRSEGKETQYF
D: NA
V: TRBV6-1
J: TRBJ2-5
size: many

DNA: TGTGCCAGTCAGTCGGGGGCCCACACAGATACGCAGTATTTT
CDR3: CASQSGAHTDTQYF
D: NA
V: TRBV6-1
J: TRBJ2-3
size: many

DNA: TGTGCCAGCAGTTTAAGGACTAGCGATTACGAGCAGTACTTC
CDR3: CASSLRTSDYEQYF
D: TRBD2
V: TRBV12-3/TRBV12-4
J: TRBJ2-7
size: many

DNA: TGTGCCAGCAGTTTTAGTCTAGAAGGGGGATACGAGCAGTACTTC
CDR3: CASSFSLEGGYEQYF
D: NA
V: TRBV12-3/TRBV12-4
J: TRBJ2-7
size: many

DNA: TGTGCCAGCAGTCCGTTAGCGGGAGGGCCAATAGATACGCAGTATTTT
CDR3: CASSPLAGGPIDTQYF
D: TRBD2
V: TRBV27
J: TRBJ2-3
size: many

DNA: TGTGCCAGCAGTGACGACGTACCGGGACCGTACTACGAGCAGTACTTC
CDR3: CASSDDVPGPYYEQYF
D: NA
V: TRBV28
J: TRBJ2-7
size: few

DNA: TGTGCCAGCAGCGACTGGGGAACGGGACGTGTGGAGACCCAGTACTTC
CDR3: CASSDWGTGRVETQYF
D: NA
V: TRBV6-2/TRBV6-3
J: TRBJ2-5
size: NA

DNA: TGCAGTGCTTTAGCGGTCAACTCCTACAATGAGCAGTTCTTC
CDR3: CSALAVNSYNEQFF
D: NA
V: TRBV20-1
J: TRBJ2-1
size: many

DNA: TGTGCCAGCAGGCGTCAGGTGAACACTGAAGCTTTCTTT
CDR3: CASRRQVNTEAFF
D: NA
V: TRBV6-1
J: TRBJ1-1
size: NA